This T cell receptor (beta chain) was recovered during a study of blood T cell repertoires in COVID-19. Libraries were prepared by immunoSEQ multiplex PCR; TCRdb keeps only in-frame clonotypes and omits some of them. The sample yields 300,000 or so clones, approximately 92% seen once. Germline V gives CDR1 SNHLY, CDR2 FYNNEI. The V end lost 6 bases, the J end lost 0 bases, and 18 bases lay between the germline ends. The CDR3 contains 17 residues. Sequencing was carried out using PBMCs or T cells enriched from blood (not recorded which). V is TRBV2 and J is TRBJ2-4; weak D call: TRBD1 (8 bases). The TCR sequence derives from a woman in her twenties or thirties who had recovered from COVID-19. The CDR3 sequence: CASRTQGAGVAKNIQYF. For the CDR3, the DNA is TGTGCCAGCAGGACTCAGGGGGCGGGGGTAGCCAAAAACATTCAGTACTTC.